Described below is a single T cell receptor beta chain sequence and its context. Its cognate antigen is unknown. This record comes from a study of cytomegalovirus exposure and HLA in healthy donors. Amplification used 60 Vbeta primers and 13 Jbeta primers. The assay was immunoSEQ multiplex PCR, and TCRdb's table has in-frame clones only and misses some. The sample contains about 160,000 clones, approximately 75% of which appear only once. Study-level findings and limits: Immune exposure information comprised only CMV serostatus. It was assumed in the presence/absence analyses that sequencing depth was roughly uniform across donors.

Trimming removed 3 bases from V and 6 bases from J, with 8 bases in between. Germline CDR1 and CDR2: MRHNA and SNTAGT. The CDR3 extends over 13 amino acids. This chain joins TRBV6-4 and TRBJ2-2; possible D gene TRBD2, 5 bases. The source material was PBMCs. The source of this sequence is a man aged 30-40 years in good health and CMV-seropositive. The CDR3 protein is CASSERAAGELFF. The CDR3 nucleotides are TGTGCCAGCAGTGAGCGGGCGGCCGGGGAGCTGTTTTTT.